The source of this T cell receptor (beta chain) is a study of T cell repertoires in cytomegalovirus infection. Across the whole study: Evidence of both CMV infection and a matching HLA type came from public TCR beta signatures.

A remark on this clonotype: Its antigen is currently unknown.

Germline CDR1 reads MNHNS; CDR2 reads SASEGT. The CDR3 totals 16 residues. V was clipped by 4 bases and J by 2 bases; unmatched bases: 8. TCRdb ran MiXCR on the reads and lists one entry per CDR3 protein. The table records hundreds of thousands of distinct CDR3 sequences, around a third of them present only once. This specimen was cultured PBMCs, taken from culture after CMV antigen stimulation. V usage is TRBV6-1 and J usage is TRBJ2-3; TRBD2 matches 8 bases. The receptor's source is a human donor in good health (CMV status not recorded). Some clones in this sample may be carry-over from other donors' samples. The CDR3: CASSVLAGGVTDTQYF. CDR3 in DNA: TGTGCCAGCAGTGTTCTGGCGGGGGGCGTCACAGATACGCAGTATTTT.